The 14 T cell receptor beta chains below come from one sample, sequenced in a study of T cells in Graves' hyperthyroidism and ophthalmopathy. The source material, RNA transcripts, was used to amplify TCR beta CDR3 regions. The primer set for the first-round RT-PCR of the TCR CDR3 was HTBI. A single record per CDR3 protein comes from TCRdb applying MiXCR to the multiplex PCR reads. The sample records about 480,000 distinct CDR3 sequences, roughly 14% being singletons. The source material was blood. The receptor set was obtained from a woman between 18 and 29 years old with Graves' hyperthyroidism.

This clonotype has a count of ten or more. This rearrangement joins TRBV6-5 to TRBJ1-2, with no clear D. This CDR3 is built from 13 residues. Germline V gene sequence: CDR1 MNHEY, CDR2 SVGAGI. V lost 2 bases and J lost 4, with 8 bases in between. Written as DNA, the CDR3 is TGTGCCAGCAGTTACCAGGACCTCTATGGCTACACCTTC. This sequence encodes CASSYQDLYGYTF.

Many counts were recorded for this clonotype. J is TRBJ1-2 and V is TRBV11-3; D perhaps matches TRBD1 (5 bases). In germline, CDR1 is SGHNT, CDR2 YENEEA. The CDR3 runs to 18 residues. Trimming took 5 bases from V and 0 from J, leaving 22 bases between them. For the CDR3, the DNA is TGTGCCAGCAGCCCGGTGATAGGAGGCAGGGCCTCTAACTATGGCTACACCTTC. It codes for CASSPVIGGRASNYGYTF.

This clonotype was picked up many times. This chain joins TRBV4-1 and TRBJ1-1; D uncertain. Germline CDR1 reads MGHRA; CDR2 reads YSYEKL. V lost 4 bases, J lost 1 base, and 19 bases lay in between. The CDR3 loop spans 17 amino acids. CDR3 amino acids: CASSRHSFHRGNTEAFF. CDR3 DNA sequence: TGCGCCAGCAGCCGACATTCCTTCCACCGAGGGAACACTGAAGCTTTCTTT.

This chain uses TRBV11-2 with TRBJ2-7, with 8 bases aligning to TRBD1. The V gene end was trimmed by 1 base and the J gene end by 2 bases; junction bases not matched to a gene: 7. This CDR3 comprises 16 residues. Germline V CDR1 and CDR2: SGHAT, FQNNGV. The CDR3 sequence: CASSLGGTGSTYEQYF. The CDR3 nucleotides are TGTGCCAGCAGCTTAGGTGGGACAGGTTCGACCTACGAGCAGTACTTC.

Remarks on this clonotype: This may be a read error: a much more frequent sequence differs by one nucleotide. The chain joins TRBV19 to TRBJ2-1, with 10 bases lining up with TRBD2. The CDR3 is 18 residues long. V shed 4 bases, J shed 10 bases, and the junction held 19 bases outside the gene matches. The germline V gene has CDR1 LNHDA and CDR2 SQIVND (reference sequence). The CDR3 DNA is TGTGCCAGTAGTAGGGCTCGAAGGGTTAGCGGGGGGCTTTCGGAGCAGTTCTTC. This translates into CASSRARRVSGGLSEQFF.

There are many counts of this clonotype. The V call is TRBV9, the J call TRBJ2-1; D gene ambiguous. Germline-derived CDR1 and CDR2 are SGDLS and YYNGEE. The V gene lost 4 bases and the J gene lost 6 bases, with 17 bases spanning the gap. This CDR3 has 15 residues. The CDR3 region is CASSPRVKALNEQFF. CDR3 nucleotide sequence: TGTGCCAGCAGCCCCCGGGTGAAGGCACTCAATGAGCAGTTCTTC.

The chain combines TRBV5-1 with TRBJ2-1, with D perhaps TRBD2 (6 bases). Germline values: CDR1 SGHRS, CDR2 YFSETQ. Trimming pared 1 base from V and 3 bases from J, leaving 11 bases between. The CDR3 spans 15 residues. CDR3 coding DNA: TGCGCCAGCAGCTTGTCCGTCGGGGGCTACAATGAGCAGTTCTTC. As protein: CASSLSVGGYNEQFF. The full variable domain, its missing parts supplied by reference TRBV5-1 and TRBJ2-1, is KAGVTQTPRYLIKTRGQQVTLSCSPISGHRSVSWYQQTPGQGLQFLFEYFSETQRNKGNFPGRFSGRQFSNSRSEMNVSTLELGDSALYLCASSLSVGGYNEQFFGPGTRLTVL.

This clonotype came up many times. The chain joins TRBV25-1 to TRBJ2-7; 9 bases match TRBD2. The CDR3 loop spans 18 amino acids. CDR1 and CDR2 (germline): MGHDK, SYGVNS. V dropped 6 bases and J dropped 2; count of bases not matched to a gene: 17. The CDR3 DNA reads TGTGCCAGCAGCGGGGGACGGAAACGGCTAGCGGGGCCCTACGAGCAGTACTTC. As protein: CASSGGRKRLAGPYEQYF.

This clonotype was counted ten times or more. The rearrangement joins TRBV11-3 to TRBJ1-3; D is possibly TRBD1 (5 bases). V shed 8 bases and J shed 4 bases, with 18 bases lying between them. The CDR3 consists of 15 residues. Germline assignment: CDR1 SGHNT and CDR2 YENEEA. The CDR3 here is CASRPTGTGGNTIYF. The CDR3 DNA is TGTGCCAGCCGACCGACCGGGACCGGGGGAAACACCATATATTTT.

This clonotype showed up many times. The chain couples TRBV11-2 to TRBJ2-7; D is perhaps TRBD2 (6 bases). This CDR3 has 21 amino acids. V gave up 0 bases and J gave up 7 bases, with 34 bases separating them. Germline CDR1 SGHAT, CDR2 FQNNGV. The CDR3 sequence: CASSLDLGPQKQVIMREEQYV. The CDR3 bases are TGTGCCAGCAGCTTAGACTTGGGGCCGCAGAAGCAGGTCATTATGCGGGAAGAGCAGTACGTC.

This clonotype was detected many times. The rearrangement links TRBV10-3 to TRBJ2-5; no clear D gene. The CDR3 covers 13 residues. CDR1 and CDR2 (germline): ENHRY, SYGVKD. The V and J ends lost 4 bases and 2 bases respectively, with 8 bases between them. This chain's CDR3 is CAISAEVQETQYF. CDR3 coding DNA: TGTGCCATCAGTGCGGAAGTACAAGAGACCCAGTACTTC.

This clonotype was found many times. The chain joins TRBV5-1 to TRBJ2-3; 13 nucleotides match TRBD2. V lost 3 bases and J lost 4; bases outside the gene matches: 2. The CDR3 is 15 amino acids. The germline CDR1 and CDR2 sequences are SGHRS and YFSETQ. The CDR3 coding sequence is TGCGCCAGCAGCTCGGGGACTAGCGGGGCAGATACGCAGTATTTT. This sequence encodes CASSSGTSGADTQYF.

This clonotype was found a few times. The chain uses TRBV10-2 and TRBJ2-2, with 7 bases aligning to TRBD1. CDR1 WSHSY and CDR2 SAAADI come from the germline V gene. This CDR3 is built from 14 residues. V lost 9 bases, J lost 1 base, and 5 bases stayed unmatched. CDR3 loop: CARGDRRNTGELFF. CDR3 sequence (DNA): TGCGCCAGGGGGGACAGACGGAACACCGGGGAGCTGTTTTTT.

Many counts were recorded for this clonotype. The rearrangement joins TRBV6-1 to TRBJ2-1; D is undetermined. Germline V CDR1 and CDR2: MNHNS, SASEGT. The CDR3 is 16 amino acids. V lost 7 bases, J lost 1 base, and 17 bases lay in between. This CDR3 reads CASISHTYTSYNEQFF. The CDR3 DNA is TGTGCCAGCATATCACATACCTACACTTCCTACAATGAGCAGTTCTTC.